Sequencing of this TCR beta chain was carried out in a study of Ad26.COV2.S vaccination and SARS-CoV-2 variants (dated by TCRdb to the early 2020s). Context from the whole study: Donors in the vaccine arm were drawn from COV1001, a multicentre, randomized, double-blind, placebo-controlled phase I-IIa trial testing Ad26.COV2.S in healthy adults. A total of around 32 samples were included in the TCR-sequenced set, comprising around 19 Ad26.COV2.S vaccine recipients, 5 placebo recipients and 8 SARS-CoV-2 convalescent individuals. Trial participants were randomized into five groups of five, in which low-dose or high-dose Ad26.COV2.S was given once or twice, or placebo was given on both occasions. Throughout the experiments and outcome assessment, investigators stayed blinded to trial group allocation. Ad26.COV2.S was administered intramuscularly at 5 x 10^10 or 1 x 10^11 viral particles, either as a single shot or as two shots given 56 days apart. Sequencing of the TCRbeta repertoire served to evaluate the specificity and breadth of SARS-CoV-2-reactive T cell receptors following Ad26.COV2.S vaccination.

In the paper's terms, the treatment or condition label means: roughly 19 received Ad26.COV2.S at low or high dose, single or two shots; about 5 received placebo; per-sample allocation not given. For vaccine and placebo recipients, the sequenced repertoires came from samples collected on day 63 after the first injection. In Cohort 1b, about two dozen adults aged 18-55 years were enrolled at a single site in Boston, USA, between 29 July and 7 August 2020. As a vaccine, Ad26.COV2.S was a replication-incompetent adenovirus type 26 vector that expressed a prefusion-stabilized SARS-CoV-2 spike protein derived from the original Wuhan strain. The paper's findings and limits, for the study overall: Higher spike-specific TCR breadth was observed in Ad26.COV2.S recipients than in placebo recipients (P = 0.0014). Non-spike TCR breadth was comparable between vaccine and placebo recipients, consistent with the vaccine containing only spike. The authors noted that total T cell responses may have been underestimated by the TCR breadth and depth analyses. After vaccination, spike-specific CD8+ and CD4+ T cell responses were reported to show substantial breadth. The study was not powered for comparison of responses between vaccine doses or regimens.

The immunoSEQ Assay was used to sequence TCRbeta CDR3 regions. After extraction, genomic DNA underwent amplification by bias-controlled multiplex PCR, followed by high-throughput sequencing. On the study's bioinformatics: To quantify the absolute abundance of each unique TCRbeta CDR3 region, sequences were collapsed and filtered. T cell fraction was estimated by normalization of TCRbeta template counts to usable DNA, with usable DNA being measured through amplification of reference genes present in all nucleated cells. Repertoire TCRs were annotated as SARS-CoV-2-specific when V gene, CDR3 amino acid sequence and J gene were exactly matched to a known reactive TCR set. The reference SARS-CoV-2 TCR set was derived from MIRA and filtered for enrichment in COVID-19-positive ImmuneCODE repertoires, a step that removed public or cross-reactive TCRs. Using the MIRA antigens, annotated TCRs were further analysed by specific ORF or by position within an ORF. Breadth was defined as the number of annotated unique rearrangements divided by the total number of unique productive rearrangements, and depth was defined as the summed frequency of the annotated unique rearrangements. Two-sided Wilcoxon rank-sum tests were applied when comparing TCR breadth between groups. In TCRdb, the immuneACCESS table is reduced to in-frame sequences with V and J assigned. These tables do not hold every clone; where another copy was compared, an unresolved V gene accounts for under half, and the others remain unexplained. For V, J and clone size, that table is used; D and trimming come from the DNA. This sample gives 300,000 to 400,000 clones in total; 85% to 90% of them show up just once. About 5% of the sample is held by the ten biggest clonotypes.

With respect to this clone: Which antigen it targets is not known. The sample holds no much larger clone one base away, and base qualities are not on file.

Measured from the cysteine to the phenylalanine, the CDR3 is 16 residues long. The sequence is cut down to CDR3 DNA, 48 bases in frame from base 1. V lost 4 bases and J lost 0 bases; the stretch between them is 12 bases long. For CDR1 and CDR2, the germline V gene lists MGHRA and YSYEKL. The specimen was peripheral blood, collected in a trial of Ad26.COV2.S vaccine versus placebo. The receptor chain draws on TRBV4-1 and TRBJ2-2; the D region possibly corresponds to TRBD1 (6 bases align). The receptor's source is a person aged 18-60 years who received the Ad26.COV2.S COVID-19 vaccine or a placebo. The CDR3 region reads CASSPQGYPNTGELFF. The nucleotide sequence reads TGCGCCAGCAGCCCTCAGGGGTACCCGAACACCGGGGAGCTGTTTTTT.